This T cell receptor (beta chain) stems from a study of T-cell reconstitution after alpha-beta-depleted transplantation in children. The V end was cut by 2 bases, the J end by 3 bases, with 17 bases between. The CDR3 is 15 residues long. Per the germline V gene, CDR1 is DFQATT and CDR2 is SNEGSKA (reference sequence). In its sample, this clonotype was seen many times. Molecular barcoding with unique molecular identifiers was used for the TCRbeta library. TCRdb re-called the PCR reads through MiXCR, storing one row per CDR3 protein. The sample consists of hundreds of thousands of distinct CDR3 sequences, 16% of them appearing once.

The receptor comes from a human donor who donated a stem cell graft to a child with acute myeloid leukemia. The rearrangement uses TRBV20-1 and TRBJ2-7; D possibly corresponds to TRBD2 (5 bases). The sample was PBMCs from the stem cell graft donor, taken from the stem cell graft. The CDR3 DNA is TGCAGTGCTAGACGGGTTGGCGGGCCAAACTACGAGCAGTACTTC. Its protein is CSARRVGGPNYEQYF.